Shown below are 23 T cell receptor beta chains from a single sample sequenced in a study of T cell responses to AZD1222 COVID-19 vaccine. Sequencing used immunoSEQ multiplex PCR; TCRdb keeps in-frame clones, though not all of them. The top ten clones hold about 1% of a sample with 150,000 or so clones, roughly nine tenths of them seen once. Here the sequenced sample was peripheral blood, taken 28 days after the second AZD1222 dose. The receptors come from an adult who received the AZD1222 COVID-19 vaccine.

The chain recombines TRBV29-1 with TRBJ2-7; a possible D gene is TRBD1 (5 bases). CDR1 is SQVTM, CDR2 ANQGSEA, per germline. The V end lost 7 bases, the J end lost 5 bases, and 21 bases lay between the germline ends. CDR3 length equals 14 residues. The CDR3 protein is CSALDGVRTHEQYF. The CDR3 DNA reads TGCAGCGCCCTAGATGGTGTCCGGACACACGAGCAGTACTTC.

V and J are TRBV6-2 or TRBV6-3 and TRBJ2-3; 8 bases line up with TRBD1. V lost 5 bases, J lost 3 bases, and 10 bases stayed unmatched. CDR1 and CDR2 from the germline V gene are MNHEY and SVGEGT. The CDR3 runs to 16 residues. CDR3 sequence: CASSRPAGTGTDTQYF. For the CDR3, the DNA is TGTGCCAGCAGTCGACCAGCAGGGACAGGTACAGATACGCAGTATTTT.

The chain recombines TRBV3-1 (or the pseudogene TRBV3-2) with TRBJ2-7; 12 positions agree with TRBD2. Germline trimming cut 4 bases from V and 0 bases from J; bases unmatched to any gene: 4. The CDR3 totals 16 residues. CDR1 is LGHDT and CDR2 is YNNKEL in the germline V gene (reference sequence). In DNA, the CDR3 is TGTGCCAGCAGCCTTAAACTAGCGGGGGGCTCCTACGAGCAGTACTTC. Protein: CASSLKLAGGSYEQYF.

J is TRBJ1-5 and V is TRBV27, with D perhaps matching TRBD1 (6 bases). The CDR3 extends over 16 amino acids. The germline CDR1 and CDR2 sequences are MNHEY and SMNVEV (reference sequence). V lost 5 bases to trimming and J lost 2 bases, with 16 bases between them. CDR3 region: CASSGLTGLGNQPQHF. The CDR3 nucleotides read TGTGCCAGCAGTGGACTGACAGGCCTTGGCAATCAGCCCCAGCATTTT.

The chain joins TRBV3-1 (or the pseudogene TRBV3-2) to TRBJ2-1, with D uncertain. The V gene's germline CDR1 is LGHDT and CDR2 YNNKEL (reference sequence). CDR3 length equals 13 residues. Trimming removed 4 bases from V and 3 bases from J, with 7 bases in between. The CDR3 loop is CASSPYDYNEQFF. CDR3 in DNA: TGTGCCAGCAGCCCCTATGACTACAATGAGCAGTTCTTC.

This chain links TRBV19 with TRBJ2-1; 7 bases are shared with TRBD2. Losses at the gene ends were 7 bases for V and 3 bases for J; bases not matched to a gene: 3. The CDR3 is 13 residues long. Per germline, CDR1 LNHDA and CDR2 SQIVND (reference sequence). The CDR3 region has the DNA TGTGCCAGTACCAGGGACTACTACAATGAGCAGTTCTTC. Amino acids: CASTRDYYNEQFF.

This chain joins TRBV2 and TRBJ2-5, with TRBD2 identical over 11 bases. The ends lost 4 bases at V and 4 bases at J; junction bases unmatched: 2. Germline CDR1 reads SNHLY; CDR2 reads FYNNEI. CDR3 length: 14 residues. The CDR3 DNA reads as TGTGCCAGCAGTGGGCTAGCGGGGGGAGAGACCCAGTACTTC. Protein sequence: CASSGLAGGETQYF.

This rearrangement joins TRBV27 to TRBJ2-5; TRBD1 matches at 7 bases. The germline V gene encodes CDR1 MNHEY and CDR2 SMNVEV (reference sequence). Germline trimming cut 5 bases from V and 5 bases from J; bases unmatched to any gene: 11. There are 15 residues in the CDR3. The CDR3 DNA reads as TGTGCCAGCAGTCGATTACAGGGGCTAGAGGAGACCCAGTACTTC. This translates into CASSRLQGLEETQYF.

The chain recombines TRBV18 with TRBJ2-3; D is ambiguous. CDR1 is KGHSH and CDR2 is LQKENI in the germline V gene. CDR3 length equals 12 residues. The germline V and J ends were trimmed by 3 bases and 11 bases, with 12 bases remaining between them. The CDR3 DNA reads as TGTGCCAGCTCACCTCTCCCCCCCGGGCAGTATTTT. Amino acid sequence: CASSPLPPGQYF.

The rearrangement links TRBV7-8 to TRBJ2-3, with TRBD2 identical over 8 bases. There are 18 residues in the CDR3. In germline, CDR1 is SGHVS, CDR2 FQNEAQ. With V trimmed by 4 bases and J by 4 bases, 16 bases remained unmatched. The CDR3 reads CASSSGYRLGAGADTQYF. The CDR3, as DNA: TGTGCCAGCAGCTCGGGGTACAGGTTAGGAGCGGGGGCAGATACGCAGTATTTT.

The chain is built from TRBV7-9 and TRBJ2-3, with TRBD1 matching over 8 bases. This CDR3 is built from 18 residues. V lost 3 bases to trimming and J lost 1 base; unmatched junction nucleotides: 12. CDR1 is SEHNR, CDR2 FQNEAQ, per germline (reference sequence). The CDR3 protein is CASSFGGRGHYGTDTQYF. CDR3 nucleotides: TGTGCCAGCAGCTTTGGGGGCAGGGGGCATTATGGCACAGATACGCAGTATTTT.

CDR3: CASTTSRGVYGYTF. In DNA form, the CDR3 reads TGTGCCAGTACAACTAGCCGAGGAGTCTATGGCTACACCTTC. This chain joins TRBV19 and TRBJ1-2; no reliable D call. The V and J ends lost 7 bases and 4 bases respectively, with 16 bases between them. This CDR3 region has 14 residues. Germline-derived CDR1 and CDR2 are LNHDA and SQIVND (reference sequence).

This chain joins TRBV9 and TRBJ2-7; 9 bases fit TRBD1. Germline V lookup: CDR1 SGDLS, CDR2 YYNGEE. V shed 7 bases and J 4 bases; nucleotides not matched to a gene: 6. The CDR3 extends over 13 amino acids. CDR3 nucleotide sequence: TGTGCCAGCTCGCCGGGACAGGGTTACGAGCAGTACTTC. It translates to CASSPGQGYEQYF. The entire variable domain, with the rest obtained from reference TRBV9 and TRBJ2-7, is as follows: DSGVTQTPKHLITATGQRVTLRCSPRSGDLSVYWYQQSLDQGLQFLIQYYNGEERAKGNILERFSAQQFPDLHSELNLSSLELGDSALYFCASSPGQGYEQYFGPGTRLTVT.

The chain recombines TRBV19 with TRBJ2-1; TRBD2 aligns across 7 bases. The junction had 9 bases not matched to a gene; V was cut back by 4 bases and J by 3 bases. CDR3 length: 16 amino acids. Looked up from germline, CDR1 is LNHDA and CDR2 is SQIVND (reference sequence). CDR3 protein: CASSTGAGLIYNEQFF. Written as DNA, the CDR3 is TGTGCCAGTAGTACCGGAGCGGGGCTTATCTACAATGAGCAGTTCTTC.

The V call is TRBV29-1, the J call TRBJ1-1; no definite D call. The CDR3 runs 12 residues. Trimming removed 5 bases from V and 1 base from J, with 8 bases in between. Germline CDR1 and CDR2: SQVTM and ANQGSEA. CDR3 nucleotide sequence: TGCAGCGTTCTAAGTCCGAACACTGAAGCTTTCTTT. As protein: CSVLSPNTEAFF.

The chain carries TRBV5-1 and TRBJ1-3, with 8 positions matching TRBD1. This CDR3 spans 15 amino acids. J gave up 0 bases and V 5 bases, and 4 bases lay outside the gene matches. Germline V gives CDR1 SGHRS, CDR2 YFSETQ. The CDR3 coding sequence is TGCGCCAGCAGGGAAACAGGGGGCTCTGGAAACACCATATATTTT. This sequence encodes CASRETGGSGNTIYF.

The chain combines TRBV6-1 with TRBJ2-2; D gene unclear. CDR1 is MNHNS and CDR2 is SASEGT in the germline V gene. There are 15 residues in the CDR3. The V end lost 2 bases, the J end lost 5 bases, and 12 bases lay between the germline ends. DNA of the CDR3: TGTGCCAGCAGTGAATTTAATTTCAGGACCGGGGAGCTGTTTTTT. Amino acids: CASSEFNFRTGELFF.

This chain uses TRBV30 with TRBJ2-7; a weak D match, TRBD2 (5 bases). This CDR3 has 12 residues. V lost 1 base to trimming and J lost 1 base, with 5 bases between them. CDR1 is GTSNPN, CDR2 SVGIG, per germline (reference sequence). The CDR3 bases are TGTGCCTGGAGTGGCGGGTCCTACGAGCAGTACTTC. Translating gives CAWSGGSYEQYF. Based on the CDR3 plus reference TRBV30 and TRBJ2-7, the full variable domain is SQTIHQWPATLVQPVGSPLSLECTVEGTSNPNLYWYRQAAGRGLQLLFYSVGIGQISSEVPQNLSASRPQDRQFILSSKKLLLSDSGFYLCAWSGGSYEQYFGPGTRLTVT.

CDR3 in amino acids: CASSESLPISQPQHF. The CDR3 DNA follows: TGCGCCAGCAGTGAGTCGCTACCGATTTCTCAGCCCCAGCATTTT. The chain recombines TRBV10-2 with TRBJ1-5; D unresolved. The germline V gene encodes CDR1 WSHSY and CDR2 SAAADI. This CDR3 contains 15 residues. V was cut by 0 bases and J by 6 bases, with 12 bases left in between.

The CDR3 nucleotides read TGTGCCAGTAGGCACAGGCAGGGACCTTCACCCCTCCACTTT. Amino acids: CASRHRQGPSPLHF. The chain joins TRBV19 to TRBJ1-6, with a possible D match to TRBD1 (5 bases). The CDR3 is made up of 14 amino acids. Germline CDR1 and CDR2: LNHDA and SQIVND (reference sequence). Between the trimmed V and J ends, which lost 6 bases and 9 bases, there was a span of 15 bases.

The V call is TRBV27, the J call TRBJ2-3; D is ambiguous. V dropped 6 bases and J dropped 2 bases, with 3 bases sitting between them. CDR1 MNHEY and CDR2 SMNVEV come from the germline V gene (reference sequence). The CDR3 loop spans 11 amino acids. CDR3 amino acids: CASSNTDTQYF. CDR3 nucleotide sequence: TGTGCCAGCAGCAACACAGATACGCAGTATTTT.

The chain combines TRBV7-9 with TRBJ1-1, with D possibly TRBD1 on 6 matching bases. This CDR3 is built from 14 residues. V was trimmed by 6 bases and J by 4 bases, leaving 15 bases between them. The germline V gene encodes CDR1 SEHNR and CDR2 FQNEAQ (reference sequence). The CDR3 region is CASSQTRGGTEAFF. In DNA, the CDR3 is TGTGCCAGCAGTCAAACCAGGGGCGGCACTGAAGCTTTCTTT. Variable domain in full (rest from reference TRBV7-9 and TRBJ1-1): DTGVSQNPRHKITKRGQNVTFRCDPISEHNRLYWYRQTLGQGPEFLTYFQNEAQLEKSRLLSDRFSAERPKGSFSTLEIQRTEQGDSAMYLCASSQTRGGTEAFFGQGTRLTVV.

V and J are TRBV5-6 and TRBJ1-2; the D gene is possibly TRBD1 (5 bases). V was trimmed by 4 bases and J by 8 bases, leaving 15 bases between them. The CDR3 loop spans 13 amino acids. Germline V CDR1 and CDR2: SGHDT, YYEEEE. Here the CDR3 DNA reads TGTGCCAGCAGCACGAGCCGTTGGGGCGGCTACACCTTC. Translated, it gives CASSTSRWGGYTF.